The next 17 T cell receptor beta chains were all read from a single sample in a study of human T cells and chemical hapten exposure listed by TCRdb under 2021. Preparation of the library involved RACE. The sequencer was a NextSeq 500. TCRdb's own reprocessing of the public reads used fastp at Q25 and MiXCR and kept productive beta chains. Rows with one shared CDR3 protein collapse into an entry with the most common genes and DNA. Across this sample there are about 69,000 distinct CDR3 sequences, with about 9.3% seen only once. Around 6.8% of the sample belongs to the ten largest clones. The time point label corresponds to: patch test 2, 6 weeks after DPC sensitization. In light of the paper, this sample's treatment or condition label describes: therapeutic diphenylcyclopropenone sensitization with weekly scalp DPC. Sequenced material: whole blood, taken in connection with sensitization to the hapten diphenylcyclopropenone (DPC). Source of these receptors: a woman aged 50 to 60 with alopecia areata. Some clones in this sample may be carry-over from other donors' samples.

This clonotype occurred a few times. The chain carries TRBV29-1 and TRBJ2-2; D not resolved. The length of the CDR3 is 13 residues. The V gene lost 3 bases and the J gene lost 3 bases, with 8 bases spanning the gap. The germline V gene encodes CDR1 SQVTM and CDR2 ANQGSEA. CDR3 region: CSVDWGYTGELFF. In nucleotides, the CDR3 is TGCAGCGTTGATTGGGGTTACACCGGGGAGCTGTTTTTT.

V gene TRBV20-1 combines with J gene TRBJ2-7; a weak D match, TRBD2 (5 bases). CDR1 is DFQATT and CDR2 is SNEGSKA in the germline V gene (reference sequence). V lost 1 base, J lost 0 bases, and 16 bases lay in between. The CDR3 has 16 amino acids. CDR3 in DNA: TGCAGTGCTAGAGCCCCCCCCGCGGGTAGCTCCTACGAGCAGTACTTC. Its protein is CSARAPPAGSSYEQYF.

In this sample, this clonotype turned up a few times. The chain carries TRBV10-3 and TRBJ2-1; D gene ambiguous. V lost 1 base to trimming and J lost 8 bases, with 3 bases between them. Germline values: CDR1 ENHRY, CDR2 SYGVKD. The CDR3 totals 11 residues. The CDR3 sequence is CAISEFDEQFF. CDR3 sequence (DNA): TGTGCCATCAGTGAGTTCGATGAGCAGTTCTTC.

The V call is TRBV4-1, the J call TRBJ2-3, with 8 bases lining up with TRBD2. The CDR3 covers 16 residues. The V segment lost 1 base and the J segment 2 bases; nucleotides outside the gene matches: 5. The V gene's germline CDR1 is MGHRA and CDR2 YSYEKL. CDR3 sequence: CASSQVAGRDTDTQYF. The DNA of the CDR3 is TGCGCCAGCAGCCAAGTTGCCGGGAGGGACACAGATACGCAGTATTTT.

This clonotype was detected ten times or more. V and J are TRBV14 and TRBJ2-5; D is possibly TRBD2 (6 bases). V was trimmed by 4 bases and J by 1 base, leaving 13 bases between them. The CDR3 is 15 residues long. CDR1 SGHDN and CDR2 FVKESK come from the germline V gene. Here the CDR3 DNA reads TGTGCCAGCAGCCCGTACCGGGACTTCCAAGAGACCCAGTACTTC. It encodes CASSPYRDFQETQYF.

In regard to this clonotype: A clone one base away is much larger, so this may be a read error. This sequence joins TRBV7-9 and TRBJ2-1; D call uncertain. The germline V gene encodes CDR1 SEHNR and CDR2 FQNEAQ (reference sequence). The CDR3 loop spans 13 amino acids. The CDR3 loop reads CASSLAGYNGQFF. CDR3 nucleotides: TGTGCCAGCAGCTTAGCCGGTTACAATGGGCAGTTCTTC.

This clonotype was found many times. The V and J genes are TRBV12-3 or TRBV12-4 and TRBJ2-5, with 9 bases identical to TRBD1. J lost 3 bases, V lost 5 bases, and 4 bases had no gene match. The CDR3 has 14 amino acids. The CDR3 sequence: CASSIGTGKETQYF. CDR3 in DNA: TGTGCCAGCAGTATCGGGACAGGGAAAGAGACCCAGTACTTC.

This clonotype was seen many times. V is TRBV12-3 or TRBV12-4 and J is TRBJ2-3, with 9 bases that match TRBD1. CDR3 size: 14 residues. V was clipped by 7 bases and J by 4 bases; unmatched bases: 6. The CDR3 region is CASTRTGVSDTQYF. The CDR3 DNA reads as TGTGCCAGCACCCGGACAGGGGTTTCAGATACGCAGTATTTT.

In its sample, this clonotype was seen a few times. This chain joins TRBV19 and TRBJ2-6; tentatively, D is TRBD1 (6 bases). The CDR3 totals 18 residues. The V and J ends lost 2 bases and 1 base respectively, with 15 bases between them. Germline values: CDR1 LNHDA, CDR2 SQIVND (reference sequence). CDR3 loop: CASSIRRGSYSGANVLTF. In DNA form, the CDR3 reads TGTGCCAGTAGTATACGAAGGGGGTCCTATTCTGGGGCCAACGTCCTGACTTTC.

The chain is built from TRBV20-1 and TRBJ2-1; 9 bases agree with TRBD2. The CDR3 is 15 residues long. The ends lost 5 bases at V and 4 bases at J; junction bases unmatched: 9. Germline values: CDR1 DFQATT, CDR2 SNEGSKA (reference sequence). CDR3 DNA sequence: TGCAGTGCTGGCAAAGCGGGAGGTTTATACAATGAGCAGTTCTTC. It codes for CSAGKAGGLYNEQFF.

Note on this clonotype: This may be a read error: a much more frequent sequence differs by one nucleotide. The gene calls are TRBV24-1 and TRBJ1-2, with D possibly matching TRBD1 (5 bases). The CDR3 covers 12 residues. The germline V gene has CDR1 KGHDR and CDR2 SFDVKD. Trimming pared 5 bases from V and 6 bases from J, leaving 9 bases between. DNA of the CDR3: TGTGCCACCAGTGCTCGGGGCCATGGCTACACCTTC. This encodes CATSARGHGYTF.

In this sample, this clonotype turned up many times. This sequence joins TRBV5-1 and TRBJ1-1; D gene unclear. Per germline, CDR1 SGHRS and CDR2 YFSETQ. V was pared by 3 bases and J by 8 bases, with 23 bases between. The CDR3 has 16 residues. The CDR3 region is CASSSRTTDNPREAFF. The CDR3 DNA sequence: TGCGCCAGCAGCTCTAGAACCACCGACAACCCACGCGAAGCTTTCTTT.

The rearrangement links TRBV2 to TRBJ2-1; 8 bases line up with TRBD2. V shed 4 bases, J shed 7 bases, and the junction held 9 bases outside the gene matches. This CDR3 has 15 amino acids. The germline V gene has CDR1 SNHLY and CDR2 FYNNEI. In nucleotides, the CDR3 is TGTGCCAGCAGTGCTGGGCGGGAGGTGGGGAATGAGCAGTTCTTC. Its translation: CASSAGREVGNEQFF.

At least ten counts were recorded for this clonotype. V and J are TRBV7-9 and TRBJ1-4, with no clear D. The CDR3 sequence is 15 residues long. Deletions cut 1 base from V and 0 bases from J, with 6 bases between. Germline V CDR1 and CDR2: SEHNR, FQNEAQ (reference sequence). The CDR3 nucleotides read TGTGCCAGCAGCTTAGGCGGGACAACTAATGAAAAACTGTTTTTT. This sequence encodes CASSLGGTTNEKLFF.

In its sample, this clonotype was seen many times. The rearrangement joins TRBV7-9 to TRBJ2-1, with 7 bases lining up with TRBD2. The V gene's germline CDR1 is SEHNR and CDR2 FQNEAQ (reference sequence). The length of the CDR3 is 15 residues. Trimming cost V 1 base and J 3 bases; bases outside gene matches: 3. In DNA form, the CDR3 reads TGTGCCAGCAGCTTAGGACTAGCTGACTACAATGAGCAGTTCTTC. It is translated as CASSLGLADYNEQFF.

In its sample, this clonotype was seen a few times. The chain joins TRBV7-3 to TRBJ2-5; 10 nucleotides agree with TRBD2. The CDR3 length is 19 residues. Trimming removed 3 bases from V and 0 bases from J; junction bases left unmatched: 13. Germline-derived CDR1 and CDR2 are SGHTA and FQGTGA. The CDR3: CASSLCPGLAVLYQETQYF. CDR3 bases: TGTGCCAGCAGCTTGTGCCCCGGACTAGCGGTTTTGTACCAAGAGACCCAGTACTTC.

In its sample, this clonotype was seen once. Being one base from a much bigger clone, this may be a read error. The chain employs TRBV7-9 and TRBJ2-5, with D possibly being TRBD2 (6 bases). CDR1 is SEHNR and CDR2 is FQNEAQ in the germline V gene (reference sequence). The CDR3 runs 16 residues. DNA for the CDR3: TGTGCCAGCAGCCAACTCGGGCTAGCGAAACAAGAGACCCAGAACTTC. It yields the protein CASSQLGLAKQETQNF.